This T cell receptor beta chain originates from a study of cytomegalovirus exposure and HLA in healthy donors. CDR1 and CDR2 from the germline V gene are MNHEY and SMNVEV (reference sequence). The germline V and J ends were trimmed by 6 bases and 4 bases, with 13 bases remaining between them. This CDR3 contains 14 residues. It was with 60 Vbeta and 13 Jbeta primers that the PCR ran. Produced via immunoSEQ multiplex PCR; TCRdb's table is partial and in-frame only. The table includes around 280,000 clones, around 90% detected once. The TCR originated in a woman aged 18-29 years in good health and CMV-seronegative. Source material: PBMCs. The chain couples TRBV27 to TRBJ1-3; D ambiguous. CDR3 residues: CASRSRVYGNTIYF. CDR3 nucleotide sequence: TGTGCCAGCAGGTCTCGGGTATACGGAAACACCATATATTTT.